A selection of T cell receptor beta chains follows, all from one sample in a study of control samples from healthy donors and cancer patients. Assay: immunoSEQ multiplex PCR; the TCRdb copy retains only in-frame clones and omits some. In the table there are around 30,000 clones, approximately 90% of which are singletons. The source material was PBMCs. Every receptor here comes from a man aged 50 to 60 with lung cancer. The CDR3 runs from the conserved cysteine through the conserved F or W. A D gene is named only where the DNA matches it firmly. Only some rows state a clone size, as once, few, many or a class for expanded clones.

clone_size	cdr3_length	j_call	d_call	v_call	cdr3_nt	cdr3_aa
.	16	TRBJ1-5	.	TRBV4-2	TGTGCCAGCAGCCAAGATGGAGGGGCCAGCAATCAGCCCCAGCATTTT	CASSQDGGASNQPQHF
few	15	TRBJ2-2	.	TRBV5-1	TGCGCCAGCAGCGCGCTTCTGCAGAACACCGGGGAGCTGTTTTTT	CASSALLQNTGELFF
.	17	TRBJ2-4	.	TRBV18	TGTGCCAGCTCACCACAAGAACCCAACGGGGCCAAAAACATTCAGTACTTC	CASSPQEPNGAKNIQYF
.	15	TRBJ2-1	.	TRBV25-1	TGTGCCAGCAGTGGGTACGTAACATCCTACAATGAGCAGTTCTTC	CASSGYVTSYNEQFF
.	14	TRBJ1-4	.	TRBV5-1	TGCGCCAGCAGCTCGAGGGGTGGGAGTGAAAAACTGTTTTTT	CASSSRGGSEKLFF
.	13	TRBJ2-2	.	TRBV21-1	TGTGCCAGCAGCAAAGACAGGACGGGGGAGCTGTTTTTT	CASSKDRTGELFF
.	12	TRBJ1-1	.	TRBV6-2/TRBV6-3	TGTGCCAGCAGTTCTGTAAGCTTTGAAGCTTTCTTT	CASSSVSFEAFF
.	16	TRBJ1-1	.	TRBV2	TGTGCCAGCAGTGAAGAAAAGGTCCGAATGAACACTGAAGCTTTCTTT	CASSEEKVRMNTEAFF
.	16	TRBJ2-2	.	TRBV12-5	TGTGCTAGTGGTTTGAGTGAGCGGCAGAACACCGGGGAGCTGTTTTTT	CASGLSERQNTGELFF
few	13	TRBJ1-4	.	TRBV19	TGTGCCAGTAGTATTTCAGGGACTGAAAAACTGTTTTTT	CASSISGTEKLFF
.	15	TRBJ2-2	.	TRBV5-1	TGCGCCAGCAGCTTGGCGGGGGCTGTCTCCGGGGAGCTGTTTTTT	CASSLAGAVSGELFF